These 9 T cell receptor beta chains share one sample of origin, sequenced in a study of cytomegalovirus exposure and HLA in healthy donors. Primers included in the PCR were 60 Vbeta and 13 Jbeta primers. Method: immunoSEQ multiplex PCR; TCRdb's copy keeps in-frame clones and lacks some. The sample has roughly 150,000 clones, 60% to 80% seen once; the top ten hold 1.4%. Sequenced material: PBMCs. The origin of the receptors is a male donor in good health and CMV-seronegative.

The chain combines TRBV28 with TRBJ2-3; 8 nucleotides agree with TRBD2. CDR1 is MDHEN and CDR2 is SYDVKM in the germline V gene. V shed 4 bases, J shed 0 bases, and the junction held 3 bases outside the gene matches. The CDR3 length is 15 residues. The DNA for the CDR3 is TGTGCCAGCAGTTCACTAGCGGCAAGCACAGATACGCAGTATTTT. This encodes CASSSLAASTDTQYF. The whole variable domain, remainder taken from reference TRBV28 and TRBJ2-3, is DVKVTQSSRYLVKRTGEKVFLECVQDMDHENMFWYRQDPGLGLRLIYFSYDVKMKEKGDIPEGYSVSREKKERFSLILESASTNQTSMYLCASSSLAASTDTQYFGPGTRLTVL.

V and J are TRBV9 and TRBJ2-3, with TRBD2 matching over 10 bases. The CDR3 covers 18 residues. Per the germline V gene, CDR1 is SGDLS and CDR2 is YYNGEE. The ends lost 4 bases at V and 3 bases at J; junction bases unmatched: 14. CDR3 protein: CASSPTLSSGSGTDTQYF. In nucleotides, the CDR3 is TGTGCCAGCAGCCCCACTCTTTCTAGCGGGAGTGGAACAGATACGCAGTATTTT.

This clone is a singleton in its sample. This chain connects TRBV19 to TRBJ2-1, with D perhaps TRBD2 (6 bases). V lost 9 bases to trimming and J lost 7 bases, with 16 bases between them. Germline CDR1 and CDR2: LNHDA and SQIVND (reference sequence). The CDR3 covers 13 residues. The CDR3: CASSPGTPNEQFF. In DNA, the CDR3 is TGTGCCAGCTCACCGGGGACTCCTAATGAGCAGTTCTTC.

This clone has only one observation. The chain links TRBV11-2 to TRBJ2-3; the match to TRBD1 covers 9 bases. Germline V gene lookup returns CDR1 SGHAT and CDR2 FQNNGV. Trimming at V came to 5 bases and at J to 6 bases, leaving 12 bases not matched to a gene. The CDR3 is 16 amino acids. The CDR3 here is CASSNGQGSGGDTQYF. CDR3 nucleotide sequence: TGTGCCAGCAGCAATGGACAGGGGTCCGGAGGGGATACGCAGTATTTT.

This clone was detected once. The rearrangement links TRBV5-1 to TRBJ1-1, with TRBD1 identical over 7 bases. The CDR3 has 15 amino acids. CDR1 is SGHRS, CDR2 YFSETQ, per germline. Trimming cost V 3 bases and J 1 base; bases outside gene matches: 6. In DNA form, the CDR3 reads TGCGCCAGCAGCTCGGGACAGCCTAAGAACACTGAAGCTTTCTTT. Translating gives CASSSGQPKNTEAFF.

The rearrangement links TRBV7-9 to TRBJ1-2; perhaps TRBD1 as D (5 bases). CDR1 and CDR2 from the germline V gene are SEHNR and FQNEAQ (reference sequence). The ends were cut back, 3 bases at V and 1 base at J, with 21 bases in the middle. This CDR3 is built from 18 residues. Written as DNA, the CDR3 is TGTGCCAGCAGCTTCAGGAGGGCCGGGACGGAACTTAACTATGGCTACACCTTC. Translating it yields CASSFRRAGTELNYGYTF.

The chain recombines TRBV27 with TRBJ2-3; 13 bases are shared with TRBD2. Trimming removed 5 bases from V and 0 bases from J; junction bases left unmatched: 2. This CDR3 contains 16 residues. The germline gives CDR1 MNHEY, CDR2 SMNVEV (reference sequence). The CDR3 DNA reads as TGTGCCAGCAGTCCACTAGCGGGGGGGAGCACAGATACGCAGTATTTT. This encodes CASSPLAGGSTDTQYF.

This chain joins TRBV5-1 and TRBJ2-7; 10 bases align to TRBD1. Germline V gene sequence: CDR1 SGHRS, CDR2 YFSETQ. The CDR3 is 13 residues long. V trimming: 2 bases; J trimming: 7 bases; junction bases outside the gene matches: 3. CDR3 amino acids: CASSFGQGGEQYF. The CDR3, as DNA: TGCGCCAGCAGCTTCGGACAGGGGGGTGAGCAGTACTTC. Based on the CDR3 plus reference TRBV5-1 and TRBJ2-7, the full variable domain is KAGVTQTPRYLIKTRGQQVTLSCSPISGHRSVSWYQQTPGQGLQFLFEYFSETQRNKGNFPGRFSGRQFSNSRSEMNVSTLELGDSALYLCASSFGQGGEQYFGPGTRLTVT.

The chain joins TRBV6-1 to TRBJ2-2; D uncertain. In germline, CDR1 is MNHNS, CDR2 SASEGT. The CDR3 covers 13 residues. Trimming removed 4 bases from V and 1 base from J, with 4 bases in between. CDR3 sequence reads: CASSGGNTGELFF. As DNA, the CDR3 is TGTGCCAGCAGTGGAGGGAACACCGGGGAGCTGTTTTTT.